Presented here are 26 T cell receptor beta chains from one specimen sequenced in a study of shared clonotypes between healthy human individuals. Produced via immunoSEQ multiplex PCR; TCRdb's table is partial and in-frame only. This table has just over 2,000,000 clones, over 85% appearing once. Cells designated naive CD8 were CD45RO-negative and were positively selected for CCR7, with terminally differentiated effector memory CD45RA+ cells excluded. The sample consisted of naive CD8+ T cells sorted from blood. These receptors all come from a man between 18 and 29 years old in good health.

V and J are TRBV5-6 and TRBJ2-1, with TRBD2 matching 9 bases. V lost 0 bases and J lost 0; bases outside the gene matches: 7. The CDR3 covers 18 residues. The V gene's germline CDR1 is SGHDT and CDR2 YYEEEE. The CDR3 sequence is CASSLEGLSGSSYNEQFF. For the CDR3, the DNA is TGTGCCAGCAGCTTGGAAGGGCTTAGCGGGAGCTCCTACAATGAGCAGTTCTTC.

The CDR3, as DNA: TGTGCCAGCAGCCTCCGGACAGGGCACACTGAAGCTTTCTTT. This gives the protein CASSLRTGHTEAFF. The chain links TRBV5-6 to TRBJ1-1, with TRBD1 matching over 8 bases. CDR3 length: 14 amino acids. V was pared by 4 bases and J by 3 bases, with 5 bases of the junction left unmatched. The V gene's germline CDR1 is SGHDT and CDR2 YYEEEE.

The rearrangement links TRBV2 to TRBJ2-7, with a tentative D call TRBD2 (6 bases). Trimming removed 3 bases from V and 4 bases from J, with 19 bases in between. Germline V gene data show CDR1 as SNHLY and CDR2 as FYNNEI. The CDR3 length is 16 residues. The CDR3 region is CASSEGTEGLGYEQYF. The CDR3 DNA sequence: TGTGCCAGCAGTGAGGGGACGGAGGGTCTGGGTTACGAGCAGTACTTC.

The table lists this clone with a count of one. The chain joins TRBV5-6 to TRBJ1-1; D gene uncertain. Germline V CDR1 and CDR2: SGHDT, YYEEEE. V was pared by 6 bases and J by 7 bases, with 16 bases between. The CDR3 is made up of 13 amino acids. The CDR3 here is CASTQTGSGEAFF. The DNA for the CDR3 is TGTGCCAGCACGCAAACGGGGAGCGGTGAAGCTTTCTTT.

A remark on this clone: Within the sample, other DNA sequences also encode this same CDR3. The chain combines TRBV7-8 with TRBJ2-3; 14 bases are a match to TRBD2. CDR1 and CDR2 from the germline V gene are SGHVS and FQNEAQ. This CDR3 spans 16 amino acids. With V trimmed by 4 bases and J by 4 bases, 4 bases remained unmatched. The CDR3 region is CASSSGLAGVADTQYF. The CDR3 region has the DNA TGTGCCAGCAGCTCGGGACTAGCGGGAGTTGCAGATACGCAGTATTTT.

The chain employs TRBV29-1 and TRBJ2-7; 9 bases match TRBD1. The CDR3 contains 12 residues. Germline lookup yields CDR1 SQVTM and CDR2 ANQGSEA. The V and J ends lost 5 bases and 5 bases, in that order; junction bases with no gene match: 4. The CDR3 protein is CSVFTGGNEQYF. CDR3 bases: TGCAGCGTTTTTACAGGGGGCAACGAGCAGTACTTC.

This clone came up a few times. This rearrangement joins TRBV5-4 to TRBJ1-2; D ambiguous. The germline gives CDR1 SGHNT, CDR2 YYREEE (reference sequence). The CDR3 totals 15 residues. V was trimmed by 4 bases and J by 3 bases, leaving 16 bases between them. CDR3 sequence reads: CASSPTGAWDYGYTF. In nucleotides, the CDR3 is TGTGCCAGCAGCCCCACCGGAGCCTGGGACTATGGCTACACCTTC.

The gene calls are TRBV27 and TRBJ1-5; D is perhaps TRBD1 (5 bases). Germline CDR1 and CDR2: MNHEY and SMNVEV (reference sequence). This CDR3 has 14 residues. Trimming took 5 bases from V and 6 from J, leaving 14 bases between them. This CDR3 is CASSAGGVSQPQHF. As DNA, the CDR3 is TGTGCCAGCAGTGCCGGGGGGGTTAGTCAGCCCCAGCATTTT.

The rearrangement links TRBV10-1 to TRBJ2-7; D remains unclear. Between the trimmed V and J ends, which lost 1 base and 2 bases, there was a span of 6 bases. The CDR3 totals 13 residues. Germline CDR1 WNHNN, CDR2 SYGVQD (reference sequence). CDR3 in DNA: TGCGCCAGCAGTGAGTACCCGACCTACGAGCAGTACTTC. This encodes CASSEYPTYEQYF.

This chain connects TRBV5-4 to TRBJ1-6, with 10 bases matching TRBD1. This CDR3 spans 16 amino acids. V lost 2 bases, J lost 8 bases, and 7 bases stayed unmatched. Germline V CDR1 and CDR2: SGHNT, YYREEE (reference sequence). In DNA, the CDR3 is TGTGCCAGCAGCTTACCCGGGACAGGGGAGGATTCACCCCTCCACTTT. Protein product: CASSLPGTGEDSPLHF. Filled out from reference TRBV5-4 and TRBJ1-6, the complete variable domain reads ETGVTQSPTHLIKTRGQQVTLRCSSQSGHNTVSWYQQALGQGPQFIFQYYREEENGRGNFPPRFSGLQFPNYSSELNVNALELDDSALYLCASSLPGTGEDSPLHFGNGTRLTVT.

The chain combines TRBV10-3 with TRBJ1-6; D is perhaps TRBD1 (6 bases). Germline V gene sequence: CDR1 ENHRY, CDR2 SYGVKD. The CDR3 has 12 amino acids. Trimming pared 1 base from V and 13 bases from J, leaving 8 bases between. Here the CDR3 reads CAISELGAPLHF. The DNA for the CDR3 is TGTGCCATCAGTGAGTTGGGGGCCCCCCTCCACTTT.

About this clone: This CDR3 is also generated by other DNA sequences in the sample. This rearrangement joins TRBV6-5 to TRBJ1-1; 8 nucleotides match TRBD1. Germline V gene lookup returns CDR1 MNHEY and CDR2 SVGAGI. The trim removed 0 bases at V and 4 bases at J, leaving 4 bases unmatched. The CDR3 extends over 15 amino acids. CDR3 in DNA: TGTGCCAGCAGTTACTCTACAGGGGGAGGCACTGAAGCTTTCTTT. Translation: CASSYSTGGGTEAFF.

The chain combines TRBV4-1 with TRBJ2-3; 9 bases line up with TRBD2. V trimming: 4 bases; J trimming: 0 bases; junction bases outside the gene matches: 8. The CDR3 has 17 amino acids. Germline loops: CDR1 MGHRA, CDR2 YSYEKL. CDR3: CASSPTGLAPSTDTQYF. The DNA of the CDR3 is TGCGCCAGCAGCCCCACGGGACTAGCACCGAGCACAGATACGCAGTATTTT.

This clone was seen a handful of times. In the same sample, other DNA sequences code for this CDR3. The chain recombines TRBV6-5 with TRBJ2-7; a weak D match, TRBD1 (6 bases). Trimming removed 2 bases at V and 3 bases at J, with 8 bases between. The CDR3 has 13 amino acids. The germline CDR1 and CDR2 sequences are MNHEY and SVGAGI. The CDR3 coding sequence is TGTGCCAGCAGTTACGGGGGCAGCTACGAGCAGTACTTC. This encodes CASSYGGSYEQYF.

V usage is TRBV6-6 and J usage is TRBJ1-1, with D perhaps matching TRBD1 (5 bases). V was clipped by 7 bases and J by 0 bases, with 12 bases between them. The CDR3 runs to 14 residues. Germline CDR1 and CDR2: MNHNY and SVGAGI (reference sequence). CDR3 amino acids: CASTPMDMNTEAFF. The CDR3 region has the DNA TGTGCCAGCACCCCGATGGACATGAACACTGAAGCTTTCTTT.

This chain uses TRBV14 with TRBJ2-1; D not certain. The germline CDR1 and CDR2 sequences are SGHDN and FVKESK. This CDR3 comprises 14 residues. Deletions cut 4 bases from V and 9 bases from J, with 16 bases between. The CDR3 protein is CASSPLGVMVEQFF. The CDR3 DNA reads as TGTGCCAGCAGCCCGCTTGGAGTAATGGTTGAGCAGTTCTTC.

This clone appeared a few times. The V and J genes are TRBV10-2 and TRBJ1-2; perhaps TRBD1 as D (6 bases). Germline V lookup: CDR1 WSHSY, CDR2 SAAADI. The CDR3 is 16 amino acids. Trimming removed 2 bases at V and 1 base at J, with 14 bases between. CDR3 sequence (DNA): TGCGCCAGCAGTGAGGGCAGGGAGGGGGTTAACTATGGCTACACCTTC. Translating gives CASSEGREGVNYGYTF.

The chain combines TRBV2 with TRBJ2-2; TRBD1 matches 9 bases. The junction had 10 bases not matched to a gene; V was cut back by 7 bases and J by 4 bases. Germline CDR1 SNHLY, CDR2 FYNNEI. The CDR3 is made up of 16 amino acids. The CDR3 loop is CASNGARDRVTGELFF. CDR3 DNA sequence: TGTGCCAGCAATGGGGCCCGGGACAGGGTCACCGGGGAGCTGTTTTTT.

About this clone itself: This specimen includes other DNA sequences encoding the same CDR3. The CDR3: CASSFGVAEAFF. The CDR3 DNA follows: TGTGCCAGCAGCTTCGGGGTCGCTGAAGCTTTCTTT. The V gene is TRBV7-9, the J gene TRBJ1-1; D call uncertain. CDR3 length: 12 residues. CDR1 and CDR2 from the germline V gene are SEHNR and FQNEAQ (reference sequence). Between the trimmed V and J ends, which lost 3 bases and 6 bases, there was a span of 8 bases.

The rearrangement uses TRBV13 and TRBJ2-1; 9 bases are a match to TRBD1. Germline V gives CDR1 PRHDT, CDR2 FYEKMQ (reference sequence). V was pared by 4 bases and J by 7 bases, with 5 bases of the junction left unmatched. The CDR3 is 14 residues long. The CDR3 sequence is CASSSPGTGNEQFF. As DNA, the CDR3 is TGTGCCAGCAGCTCACCCGGGACAGGGAATGAGCAGTTCTTC.

The chain joins TRBV7-3 to TRBJ2-1; D is perhaps TRBD2 (6 bases). V was trimmed by 5 bases and J by 0 bases, leaving 11 bases between them. Germline lookup yields CDR1 SGHTA and CDR2 FQGTGA. The CDR3 totals 15 residues. The CDR3 loop is CASSRDSYSYNEQFF. In DNA form, the CDR3 reads TGTGCCAGCAGCCGGGACTCCTACTCCTACAATGAGCAGTTCTTC. Supplemented by reference TRBV7-3 and TRBJ2-1, the full variable domain reads GAGVSQTPSNKVTEKGKYVELRCDPISGHTALYWYRQSLGQGPEFLIYFQGTGAADDSGLPNDRFFAVRPEGSVSTLKIQRTERGDSAVYLCASSRDSYSYNEQFFGPGTRLTVL.

This chain connects TRBV11-2 to TRBJ2-7; D gene uncertain. The V end was cut by 4 bases, the J end by 7 bases, with 23 bases between. The CDR3 totals 16 residues. Germline V gives CDR1 SGHAT, CDR2 FQNNGV. This CDR3 is CASSSGEFQASREQYF. CDR3 nucleotide sequence: TGTGCCAGCAGCTCCGGCGAATTTCAGGCATCAAGGGAGCAGTACTTC.

The rearrangement joins TRBV5-6 to TRBJ1-2; D is perhaps TRBD1 (5 bases). Trimming stripped 4 bases from V and 3 bases from J, with 13 bases between. There are 14 residues in the CDR3. The germline CDR1 and CDR2 sequences are SGHDT and YYEEEE. This CDR3 is CASSEDSSHYGYTF. The CDR3 DNA is TGTGCCAGCAGCGAAGACAGCTCACACTATGGCTACACCTTC.

V and J are TRBV7-3 and TRBJ2-1; 7 bases are a match to TRBD2. Germline trimming cut 1 base from V and 5 bases from J; bases unmatched to any gene: 5. The CDR3 covers 15 residues. CDR1 SGHTA and CDR2 FQGTGA come from the germline V gene. CDR3 amino acids: CASSLMRGGNNEQFF. Written as DNA, the CDR3 is TGTGCCAGCAGCTTAATGCGCGGGGGAAACAATGAGCAGTTCTTC. The full variable domain, rest sourced from reference TRBV7-3 and TRBJ2-1, is GAGVSQTPSNKVTEKGKYVELRCDPISGHTALYWYRQSLGQGPEFLIYFQGTGAADDSGLPNDRFFAVRPEGSVSTLKIQRTERGDSAVYLCASSLMRGGNNEQFFGPGTRLTVL.

V is TRBV5-4 and J is TRBJ2-2; no reliable D call. The CDR3 is made up of 13 amino acids. V dropped 2 bases and J dropped 3 bases, with 5 bases sitting between them. Germline V gene sequence: CDR1 SGHNT, CDR2 YYREEE (reference sequence). CDR3 protein: CASSFPHTGELFF. The CDR3 coding sequence is TGTGCCAGCAGCTTCCCCCACACCGGGGAGCTGTTTTTT.

This chain connects TRBV5-8 to TRBJ2-7; 8 nucleotides match TRBD1. CDR3 length equals 13 residues. Germline V lookup: CDR1 SGHTS, CDR2 YDEGEE. V was pared by 3 bases and J by 2 bases, with 1 base of the junction left unmatched. CDR3 nucleotide sequence: TGTGCCAGCAGCTGGGACAGGACCTACGAGCAGTACTTC. Its translation: CASSWDRTYEQYF.